This TCR beta chain was captured by sequencing in a study of blood T cell repertoires in COVID-19. Study background: The United States, Italy and Spain supplied acute and convalescent COVID-19 samples. PBMCs, B-cell-depleted T cells, or T cells were the source of the cDNA or gDNA that made up the material.

The CDR3 is 14 amino acids. Germline V gene data show CDR1 as SGHRS and CDR2 as YFSETQ. After removal of 0 bases from V and 6 bases from J, the junction contained 6 bases not matched to a gene. In the study's own analysis: Nucleated cell number was recorded as an estimate derived from reference gene primer amplification. Here immunoSEQ multiplex PCR was the method, and the copy in TCRdb shows in-frame clones only, minus some. V and J calls and clone size are given by that table; D and trimming were obtained from the DNA. The sample has some 150,000 clones; about 84% are singletons. Sequencing was done on a sample of peripheral blood. The TCR was taken from a human donor in a cohort sampled during active COVID-19. This rearrangement joins TRBV5-1 to TRBJ2-7, with TRBD2 matching 7 bases. DNA for the CDR3: TGCGCCAGCAGCTTGGAGGGAGGGGCCGGCGAGCAGTACTTC. Residues: CASSLEGGAGEQYF.